The rows below give T cell receptor beta chains drawn from one sample of a study of early T cells in non-severe SARS-CoV-2 infection. MiXCR was run by TCRdb on the 5' RACE reads, yielding one entry per CDR3 protein. The sample holds more than 20,000 distinct CDR3 sequences; almost 4.5% are singletons and the top ten take 5.6%. The material sequenced was whole blood. The receptor source for this set is an adult who was a healthcare worker with PCR-confirmed SARS-CoV-2 infection or an uninfected control (not recorded which). The CDR3 runs from the conserved cysteine through the conserved F or W. Fields, in order: V gene, D gene, clone size, J gene, CDR3 protein, CDR3 DNA. A D gene is named only where the DNA matches it firmly. Size is stated for part of the rows, as once, few or many counts, or as a class when the clone is expanded.

v_call: TRBV11-2; d_call: TRBD2; clone_size: many; j_call: TRBJ2-3; cdr3_aa: CASSLNRGGADTQYF; cdr3_nt: TGTGCCAGCAGCTTAAATCGCGGGGGGGCGGATACGCAGTATTTT
v_call: TRBV6-6; d_call: NA; clone_size: NA; j_call: TRBJ2-6; cdr3_aa: CASSYQGTGANVLTF; cdr3_nt: TGTGCCAGCAGTTACCAGGGAACCGGGGCCAACGTCCTGACTTTC
v_call: TRBV4-3; d_call: NA; clone_size: many; j_call: TRBJ2-1; cdr3_aa: CASSQEKDEQFF; cdr3_nt: TGCGCCAGCAGCCAAGAAAAAGATGAGCAGTTCTTC
v_call: TRBV7-2; d_call: NA; clone_size: many; j_call: TRBJ2-7; cdr3_aa: CASSSDGPSYEQYF; cdr3_nt: TGTGCCAGCAGCTCAGATGGTCCGTCCTACGAGCAGTACTTC
v_call: TRBV27; d_call: NA; clone_size: many; j_call: TRBJ1-1; cdr3_aa: CASSLSSGLMNTEVFF; cdr3_nt: TGTGCCAGCAGTTTATCGTCAGGGTTAATGAACACTGAAGTTTTCTTT
v_call: TRBV29-1; d_call: NA; clone_size: medium-sized; j_call: TRBJ2-4; cdr3_aa: CSATGTAKNIQYF; cdr3_nt: TGCAGCGCCACCGGGACAGCCAAAAACATTCAGTACTTC
v_call: TRBV29-1; d_call: TRBD2; clone_size: medium-sized; j_call: TRBJ2-2; cdr3_aa: CSVSGGTGELFF; cdr3_nt: TGCAGCGTTAGCGGGGGAACTGGGGAGCTGTTTTTT
v_call: TRBV7-6; d_call: NA; clone_size: NA; j_call: TRBJ2-5; cdr3_aa: CASSPKTREETQYF; cdr3_nt: TGTGCCAGCAGCCCCAAGACTAGGGAAGAGACCCAGTACTTC
v_call: TRBV6-1; d_call: NA; clone_size: many; j_call: TRBJ2-3; cdr3_aa: CASSLTDSTDTQYF; cdr3_nt: TGTGCCAGCAGTCTTACGGACAGCACAGATACGCAGTATTTT
v_call: TRBV11-2; d_call: NA; clone_size: NA; j_call: TRBJ1-1; cdr3_aa: CASSPSRWGTEAFF; cdr3_nt: TGTGCCAGCAGCCCATCCCGGTGGGGGACCGAAGCTTTCTTT
v_call: TRBV12-3/TRBV12-4; d_call: NA; clone_size: many; j_call: TRBJ1-5; cdr3_aa: CASSPRGSSNQPQHF; cdr3_nt: TGTGCCAGCAGTCCAAGGGGGAGTAGCAATCAGCCCCAGCATTTT
v_call: TRBV6-2/TRBV6-3; d_call: NA; clone_size: many; j_call: TRBJ2-3; cdr3_aa: CASCWLPSTDTQYF; cdr3_nt: TGTGCCAGCTGCTGGCTTCCTAGCACAGATACGCAGTATTTT
v_call: TRBV3-2; d_call: NA; clone_size: many; j_call: TRBJ2-2; cdr3_aa: CASSQPGTSGGASGELFF; cdr3_nt: TGTGCCAGCAGCCAACCCGGGACTAGCGGGGGGGCGTCCGGGGAGCTGTTTTTT
v_call: TRBV5-1; d_call: NA; clone_size: many; j_call: TRBJ2-3; cdr3_aa: CASSPGTDTQYF; cdr3_nt: TGCGCCAGCAGCCCGGGCACAGATACGCAGTATTTT
v_call: TRBV20-1; d_call: NA; clone_size: many; j_call: TRBJ1-1; cdr3_aa: CSALYTEAFF; cdr3_nt: TGCAGTGCCCTATACACTGAAGCTTTCTTT
v_call: TRBV20-1; d_call: NA; clone_size: many; j_call: TRBJ1-2; cdr3_aa: CSASEGGSYGYTF; cdr3_nt: TGCAGTGCTAGCGAGGGAGGAAGCTATGGCTACACCTTC
v_call: TRBV7-9; d_call: TRBD2; clone_size: many; j_call: TRBJ2-1; cdr3_aa: CASSRLLAGGRINEQFF; cdr3_nt: TGTGCCAGCAGCCGCCTTTTGGCGGGGGGGCGGATCAATGAGCAGTTCTTC
v_call: TRBV5-1; d_call: TRBD1; clone_size: NA; j_call: TRBJ2-7; cdr3_aa: CASSSTGYYEQYF; cdr3_nt: TGCGCCAGCAGCTCGACAGGGTACTACGAGCAGTACTTC